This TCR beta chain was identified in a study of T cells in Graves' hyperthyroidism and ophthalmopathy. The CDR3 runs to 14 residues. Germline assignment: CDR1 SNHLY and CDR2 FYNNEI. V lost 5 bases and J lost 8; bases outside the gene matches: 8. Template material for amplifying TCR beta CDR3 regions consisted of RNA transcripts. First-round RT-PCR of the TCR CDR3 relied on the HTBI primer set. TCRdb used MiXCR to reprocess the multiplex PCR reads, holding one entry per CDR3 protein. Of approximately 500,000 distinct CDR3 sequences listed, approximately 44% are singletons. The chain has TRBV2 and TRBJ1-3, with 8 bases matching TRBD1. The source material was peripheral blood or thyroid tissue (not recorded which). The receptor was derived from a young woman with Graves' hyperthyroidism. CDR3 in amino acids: CASSKDRESDTIYF. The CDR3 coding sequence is TGTGCCAGCAGTAAGGACAGGGAATCGGACACCATATATTTT.